This T cell receptor beta chain was found in a study of cytomegalovirus exposure and HLA in healthy donors. The ends lost 1 base at V and 3 bases at J; junction bases unmatched: 16. This CDR3 is 18 amino acids long. Per germline, CDR1 SGHDT and CDR2 YYEEEE. Points from the study as a whole: In vitro testing confirmed a few CMV-associated chains as specific for CMV antigens.

With respect to this clone: The antigen is unknown.

Sequenced by immunoSEQ multiplex PCR; TCRdb stores in-frame clones only, minus some. Of over 200,000 clones in the sample, around 88% were seen once. The source is a woman under 30 in good health and CMV-seronegative. The specimen was PBMCs. The chain combines TRBV5-6 with TRBJ2-7; 7 bases are a match to TRBD1. The CDR3 DNA sequence: TGTGCCAGCAGCTTGAGGTTGGGATTTGGGACAGAGCACTACGAGCAGTACTTC. Protein product: CASSLRLGFGTEHYEQYF.